A selection of T cell receptor beta chains follows, all from one sample in a study of beta chain features in type 1 diabetes. Here immunoSEQ multiplex PCR was the method, and the copy in TCRdb shows in-frame clones only, minus some. The sample has 200,000 to 250,000 clones; 9.6% are singletons. The sample consisted of naive CD4+ T cells from blood. These TCRs come from a woman aged 18-29 years in good health. Both conserved end residues are part of each CDR3. Each record gives: V gene, CDR3 protein.

V gene: TRBV11-2; CDR3 protein: CASSDWGRSATEAFF
V gene: TRBV30; CDR3 protein: CAWSSVWGGGYTF
V gene: TRBV20-1; CDR3 protein: CSTHRGQGYTF
V gene: TRBV30; CDR3 protein: CAWRLAGVEKLFF
V gene: TRBV7-6; CDR3 protein: CASSPTGNTEAFF
V gene: TRBV19; CDR3 protein: CASSFGQGIDTQYF
V gene: TRBV29-1; CDR3 protein: CSGQGPGELFF
V gene: TRBV10-2; CDR3 protein: CASSDWREGPYNEQFF
V gene: TRBV27; CDR3 protein: CASSGPGLSTDTQYF
V gene: TRBV30; CDR3 protein: CAWSFTRQGSYGYTF
V gene: TRBV18; CDR3 protein: CASSPLDRPSNYGYTF
V gene: TRBV30; CDR3 protein: CAWGLGGAPTQYF
V gene: TRBV29-1; CDR3 protein: CSAGTARGAEAFF
V gene: TRBV5-4; CDR3 protein: CASSLAGTSGYEQYF
V gene: TRBV15; CDR3 protein: CATSRGGTSGGLETQYF
V gene: TRBV2; CDR3 protein: CASRSGSYYEQYF
V gene: TRBV2; CDR3 protein: CASSETRSYEQYF
V gene: TRBV10-3; CDR3 protein: CAISGTDEKLFF
V gene: TRBV6-6; CDR3 protein: CASSSGGATEAFF
V gene: TRBV5-1; CDR3 protein: CASRTGTGTYEQYF
V gene: TRBV13; CDR3 protein: CASSLEGGTDTQYF
V gene: TRBV5-1; CDR3 protein: CASSYSTGTGGANTGELFF
V gene: TRBV29-1; CDR3 protein: CSVRRGNTIYF
V gene: TRBV18; CDR3 protein: CASSASGQGYDEQYF
V gene: TRBV19; CDR3 protein: CASSINSGGNTEAFF
V gene: TRBV18; CDR3 protein: CASTPGVGDRDNYGYTF
V gene: TRBV4-1; CDR3 protein: CASSLAQVEHEQYF
V gene: TRBV27; CDR3 protein: CASSSPVSYQPQHF
V gene: TRBV18; CDR3 protein: CASSSHKNTEAFF
V gene: TRBV19; CDR3 protein: CASSPGINQPQHF
V gene: TRBV7-2; CDR3 protein: CASSPQGLVVAKNIQYF
V gene: TRBV30; CDR3 protein: CAWSYPYRDDTEAFF
V gene: TRBV19; CDR3 protein: CASRAGQGGYSNQPQHF
V gene: TRBV27; CDR3 protein: CASSFYLGGGGTEAFF
V gene: TRBV5-4; CDR3 protein: CASSALLAGGTDTQYF
V gene: TRBV6-1; CDR3 protein: CASRDRVGHEQFF
V gene: TRBV29-1; CDR3 protein: CSVETGGNQPQHF
V gene: TRBV5-1; CDR3 protein: CASQKDGYGYTF
V gene: TRBV19; CDR3 protein: CASSSRQGAINQPQHF
V gene: TRBV19; CDR3 protein: CASSQGSGIPYNEQFF
V gene: TRBV7-8; CDR3 protein: CASSRRDRDVTDTQYF
V gene: TRBV30; CDR3 protein: CAWSRRTGAGTNEKLFF
V gene: TRBV18; CDR3 protein: CASSPLLAGGSQETQYF
V gene: TRBV6-6; CDR3 protein: CASTPMGAYEQYF
V gene: TRBV29-1; CDR3 protein: CSVAGGMNEKLFF
V gene: TRBV30; CDR3 protein: CAWSRRNTEAFF
V gene: TRBV10-3; CDR3 protein: CAISEGTDRAQHF
V gene: TRBV19; CDR3 protein: CASSSLAGRTQYF
V gene: TRBV6-5; CDR3 protein: CASSYSMELYNEQFF